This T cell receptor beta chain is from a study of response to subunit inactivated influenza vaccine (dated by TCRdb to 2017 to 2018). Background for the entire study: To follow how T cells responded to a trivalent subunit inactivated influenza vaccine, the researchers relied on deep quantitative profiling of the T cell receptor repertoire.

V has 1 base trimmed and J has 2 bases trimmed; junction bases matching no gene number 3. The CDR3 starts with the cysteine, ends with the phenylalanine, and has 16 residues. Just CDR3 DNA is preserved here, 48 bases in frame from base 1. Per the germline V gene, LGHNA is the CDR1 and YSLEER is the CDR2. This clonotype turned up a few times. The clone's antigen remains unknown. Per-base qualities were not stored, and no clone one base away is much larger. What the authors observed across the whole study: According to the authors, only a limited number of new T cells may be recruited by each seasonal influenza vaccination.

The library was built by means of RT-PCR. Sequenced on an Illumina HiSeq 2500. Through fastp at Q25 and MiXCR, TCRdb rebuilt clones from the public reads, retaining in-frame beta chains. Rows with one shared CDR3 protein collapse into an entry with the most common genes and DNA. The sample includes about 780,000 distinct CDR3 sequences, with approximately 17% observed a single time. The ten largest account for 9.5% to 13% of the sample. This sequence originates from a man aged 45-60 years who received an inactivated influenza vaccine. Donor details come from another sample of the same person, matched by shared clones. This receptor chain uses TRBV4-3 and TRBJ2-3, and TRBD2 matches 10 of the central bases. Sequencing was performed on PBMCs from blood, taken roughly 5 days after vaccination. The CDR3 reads CASSQAGTSDTDTQYF. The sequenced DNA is TGCGCCAGCAGCCAAGCTGGGACTAGCGACACAGATACGCAGTATTTT.